This TCR beta chain was captured by sequencing in a study of T-cell memory formation after mild COVID-19. Study-level information: Clusters of TCRs were largely donor specific. Regarding the study as a whole: Researchers found some responding clones in pre-infection memory, a sign that cross-reactive memory joined. Later expanders leaned CD4+, whereas day 15 to 85 contracting clones were balanced CD4/CD8.

TCRdb called the 5' RACE reads again in MiXCR, with one record for every CDR3 protein. Altogether about 84,000 distinct CDR3 sequences are present, roughly 14% being singletons, with the ten largest covering 31%. Germline loops: CDR1 LGHNA, CDR2 YSLEER. This CDR3 spans 14 amino acids. V lost 0 bases and J lost 5, with 8 bases in between. This clonotype was counted many times. The antigen remains unidentified. The chain links TRBV4-3 to TRBJ2-1; D remains ambiguous. Source material: PBMCs or a T cell subset sorted from them (not recorded which). This clonotype originated in an adult woman who had mild COVID-19 (a few samples of this study predate the infection). Cell type and time point are not known. DNA of the CDR3: TGCGCCAGCAGCCAAGATTACCAACACAATGAGCAGTTCTTC. Amino acids: CASSQDYQHNEQFF.